These 22 T cell receptor beta chains were all obtained from the same sample, sequenced in a study of T cells after yellow fever vaccination. TCRdb re-analysed the 5' RACE reads in MiXCR, keeping a single row per CDR3 protein. Of 20,000 to 25,000 distinct CDR3 sequences in the sample, roughly 5% are singletons; the top ten hold 15% to 25%. Sequenced here: PBMCs, either bulk or a sorted T-cell subset (CD4+, CD8+, memory, or dextramer-sorted; not recorded which), sampled around 45 days after the first yellow fever vaccination. These receptors all stem from a man younger than 35 who received the YFV17D yellow fever vaccine.

This clonotype was recorded once. This clone may be a read error of a much larger clone one base away. This chain uses TRBV12-3 or TRBV12-4 with TRBJ2-7; 11 nucleotides align to TRBD1. The length of the CDR3 is 14 residues. CDR3 sequence: CTSSWRDRGYEQYF. CDR3 nucleotide sequence: TGTACCAGCAGTTGGCGGGACAGGGGGTACGAGCAGTACTTC.

This clonotype was observed many times. CDR3 sequence reads: CASSPPPGRQRITF. CDR3 nucleotides: TGCGCCAGCAGCCCACCGCCAGGTCGACAGCGCATCACCTTC. The chain joins TRBV4-3 to TRBJ1-2; weak D call: TRBD1 (5 bases). The CDR3 has 14 residues. CDR1 LGHNA and CDR2 YSLEER come from the germline V gene. V was cut by 4 bases and J by 13 bases, with 22 bases left in between.

This clonotype was recorded many times. CDR3 in amino acids: CSARRGGDTGELFF. The CDR3, as DNA: TGCAGTGCTAGGCGGGGGGGCGACACCGGGGAGCTGTTTTTT. The chain combines TRBV20-1 with TRBJ2-2, with 9 bases matching TRBD2. The V gene end was trimmed by 3 bases and the J gene end by 3 bases; junction bases not matched to a gene: 2. Germline V CDR1 and CDR2: DFQATT, SNEGSKA (reference sequence). This CDR3 spans 14 amino acids.

This clonotype was counted ten times or more. The rearrangement uses TRBV5-1 and TRBJ2-5, with 7 positions matching TRBD2. This CDR3 region has 13 residues. Germline V gene lookup returns CDR1 SGHRS and CDR2 YFSETQ. V gave up 4 bases and J gave up 2 bases; unmatched junction bases: 2. The CDR3 reads CASSGEGQETQYF. The DNA for the CDR3 is TGCGCCAGCAGCGGGGAGGGACAAGAGACCCAGTACTTC.

The table lists this clonotype with many counts. This rearrangement joins TRBV6-5 to TRBJ2-1; D gene uncertain. V was shortened by 8 bases and J by 3 bases, with 17 bases between the two germline ends. CDR3 length: 15 amino acids. Germline-derived CDR1 and CDR2 are MNHEY and SVGAGI. The CDR3 region is CASDSNLRLYNEQFF. CDR3 sequence (DNA): TGTGCCAGCGATTCGAACCTTCGGCTCTACAATGAGCAGTTCTTC.

To note about this clonotype: A much larger clonotype is one base distant, so this may be a read error. The CDR3 sequence: CCAPMRAGLYGYTF. The CDR3 DNA is TGCTGTGCTCCGATGCGGGCGGGACTCTATGGCTACACCTTC. The chain links TRBV20-1 to TRBJ1-2; TRBD1 is a possible D gene (5 bases). The CDR3 is 14 residues long. Per the germline V gene, CDR1 is DFQATT and CDR2 is SNEGSKA (reference sequence).

There are a few counts of this clonotype. The rearrangement joins TRBV4-2 to TRBJ1-4; TRBD1 is a possible D gene (5 bases). Per the germline V gene, CDR1 is LGHNA and CDR2 is YNFKEQ. V lost 1 base to trimming and J lost 6 bases, with 12 bases between them. This CDR3 is built from 15 residues. CDR3 sequence: CASSQVLRDDEKLFF. Here the CDR3 DNA reads TGTGCCAGCAGCCAAGTTCTCAGGGACGATGAAAAACTGTTTTTT.

This clonotype was recorded at least ten times. The chain links TRBV19 to TRBJ1-1, with a weak D call TRBD1 (5 bases). Trimming cost V 6 bases and J 0 bases, with 11 bases left between them. The germline V gene has CDR1 LNHDA and CDR2 SQIVND (reference sequence). The CDR3 sequence is 14 residues long. As DNA, the CDR3 is TGTGCCAGTAGCACCGACAGACTGAACACTGAAGCTTTCTTT. This sequence encodes CASSTDRLNTEAFF.

This clonotype was found many times. CDR3 nucleotide sequence: TGTGCCAGCAGTCGGGACGGTGATGAGCAGTTCTTC. It is translated as CASSRDGDEQFF. The V gene is TRBV6-4, the J gene TRBJ2-1, with D perhaps TRBD1 or TRBD2 (5 bases each). Germline assignment: CDR1 MRHNA and CDR2 SNTAGT. There are 12 residues in the CDR3. V gave up 5 bases and J gave up 8 bases, with 10 bases separating them.

This clonotype showed up many times. V usage is TRBV18 and J usage is TRBJ1-5; D is perhaps TRBD1 (5 bases). Germline V gene data show CDR1 as KGHSH and CDR2 as LQKENI. The CDR3 covers 15 residues. V was shortened by 2 bases and J by 2 bases, with 10 bases between the two germline ends. The CDR3 here is CASSPEIGGNQPQHF. CDR3 nucleotides: TGTGCCAGCTCACCAGAGATAGGGGGCAATCAGCCCCAGCATTTT.

This clonotype was picked up many times. J is TRBJ2-5 and V is TRBV19; 7 positions match TRBD2. The CDR3 has 15 amino acids. Per germline, CDR1 LNHDA and CDR2 SQIVND (reference sequence). V was pared by 5 bases and J by 2 bases, with 8 bases of the junction left unmatched. This chain's CDR3 is CASSLSLAVQETQYF. In DNA form, the CDR3 reads TGTGCCAGTAGTTTATCCCTAGCGGTACAAGAGACCCAGTACTTC.

This clonotype was counted a few times. One end of the junction fails to match germline, which may point to a read error. The CDR3 DNA reads TGTGCTAGCAGCCTCAGCAAAAACACTGAAGCTTTCTTT. This translates into CASSLSKNTEAFF. The V call is TRBV7-7, the J call TRBJ1-1; no firm D call. Germline V gene sequence: CDR1 SSHAT, CDR2 FNYEAQ (reference sequence). The CDR3 length is 13 residues.

This clonotype was counted at least ten times. V usage is TRBV5-4 and J usage is TRBJ2-2; the D gene is possibly TRBD1 (6 bases). V gave up 4 bases and J gave up 5 bases, with 12 bases separating them. The germline gives CDR1 SGHNT, CDR2 YYREEE (reference sequence). The CDR3 has 14 residues. The CDR3 protein is CASSPGVATGELFF. The CDR3 DNA reads TGTGCCAGCAGCCCAGGGGTGGCTACCGGGGAGCTGTTTTTT.

This clonotype showed up many times. The rearrangement joins TRBV5-5 to TRBJ1-2; maybe TRBD1 (6 bases). Germline V gene data show CDR1 as SGHKS and CDR2 as YYEKEE (reference sequence). The CDR3 has 14 amino acids. Deletions cut 0 bases from V and 8 bases from J, with 14 bases between. The CDR3 region is CASSLEWGARGYTF. Written as DNA, the CDR3 is TGTGCCAGCAGCTTGGAATGGGGGGCGCGGGGCTACACCTTC.

This clonotype was counted many times. The chain joins TRBV20-1 to TRBJ1-1; D uncertain. V lost 5 bases to trimming and J lost 0 bases, with 10 bases between them. This CDR3 region has 13 residues. The germline CDR1 and CDR2 sequences are DFQATT and SNEGSKA (reference sequence). The CDR3 bases are TGCAGTGCTGCTCCATCCCTGAACACTGAAGCTTTCTTT. Its protein is CSAAPSLNTEAFF.

This clonotype was seen many times. DNA of the CDR3: TGTGCCAGCAGCTTCGACAGGGGACAACAGCCCCAGCATTTT. Residues: CASSFDRGQQPQHF. The rearrangement joins TRBV7-2 to TRBJ1-5; 8 nucleotides line up with TRBD1. Germline lookup yields CDR1 SGHTA and CDR2 FQGNSA. V gave up 3 bases and J gave up 7 bases; unmatched junction bases: 5. This CDR3 has 14 residues.

This clonotype was counted many times. The V call is TRBV24-1, the J call TRBJ1-5; no clear D gene. This CDR3 is 12 amino acids long. The V end was cut by 12 bases, the J end by 4 bases, with 12 bases between. Germline V CDR1 and CDR2: KGHDR, SFDVKD. CDR3 DNA: TGTGCCCCCCGGGTCTCAAATCAGCCCCAGCATTTT. Translation: CAPRVSNQPQHF.

The table lists this clonotype with many counts. The rearrangement joins TRBV27 to TRBJ2-5; tentatively, D is TRBD1 or TRBD2 (5 bases each). V lost 8 bases, J lost 5 bases, and 15 bases lay in between. In germline, CDR1 is MNHEY, CDR2 SMNVEV (reference sequence). The CDR3 sequence is 13 residues long. As DNA, the CDR3 is TGTGCCAGCGGGCCTGGGGGTGGGGAGACCCAGTACTTC. It codes for CASGPGGGETQYF.

This clonotype is labeled medium-sized. Written as DNA, the CDR3 is TGTGCCAGCAGCAATCCCATTACCGAGAGCTCCTATAATTCACCCCTCCACTTT. This sequence encodes CASSNPITESSYNSPLHF. This rearrangement joins TRBV7-8 to TRBJ1-6, with D uncertain. Per the germline V gene, CDR1 is SGHVS and CDR2 is FQNEAQ. The CDR3 has 18 residues. V was trimmed by 5 bases and J by 0 bases, leaving 17 bases between them.

The table lists this clonotype with many counts. This chain joins TRBV12-3 or TRBV12-4 and TRBJ1-2; D remains unclear. This CDR3 has 13 residues. The V gene lost 3 bases and the J gene lost 0 bases, with 5 bases spanning the gap. Here the CDR3 DNA reads TGTGCCAGCAGTTTGAGCCCTAACTATGGCTACACCTTC. It encodes CASSLSPNYGYTF.

This clonotype was seen many times. The V call is TRBV5-4, the J call TRBJ1-4; 8 bases are a match to TRBD1. Per germline, CDR1 SGHNT and CDR2 YYREEE (reference sequence). The ends lost 1 base at V and 7 bases at J; junction bases unmatched: 3. The CDR3 loop spans 14 amino acids. The CDR3: CASSLQGAVEKLFF. The CDR3 DNA reads as TGTGCCAGCAGCTTGCAGGGGGCGGTTGAAAAACTGTTTTTT.

This clonotype was counted at least ten times. The CDR3 is CASSLGGTANNEQFF. The CDR3 coding sequence is TGTGCCAGCAGCTTAGGGGGGACAGCAAACAATGAGCAGTTCTTC. The chain joins TRBV11-3 to TRBJ2-1; 7 bases are shared with TRBD1. V gave up 1 base and J gave up 5 bases; unmatched junction bases: 5. CDR3 size: 15 residues. Germline V gives CDR1 SGHNT, CDR2 YENEEA.